These T cell receptor beta chains were read from a single sample in a study of early stage breast cancer tumors. Data came from immunoSEQ multiplex PCR; TCRdb stores just in-frame clones and leaves some out. This sample yields just over 70,000 clones, of which 70% to 85% are seen a single time; roughly 3.2% belongs to the top ten. Sequenced: blood. The receptors shown here come from a person aged 55 to 75 with breast cancer. Both conserved end residues are trimmed from each CDR3. Some rows mark clone size as missing; the rest say once, few, many or name a class of expanded clone.

clone_size v_call cdr3_aa
. TRBV5-4 ASSSTRNEQF
. TRBV7-9 ASSSSWTGRYEQY
. TRBV5-4 ASSQPGQKQETQY
. TRBV19 ATTGGGPDTQY
. TRBV10-3 ATGASITGTDTQY
. TRBV21-1 ASRNRGLHNEKLF
. TRBV4-2 ASSDGQRYGYT
few TRBV5-1 ASSLTNTGELF
. TRBV29-1 SVARTGSTEAF
. TRBV5-6 ASSLATGPGNTIY
. TRBV11-2 ASSPGLGPASDTQY